The sequence of this T cell receptor beta chain was determined in a study of T cells in tumors after PD-1 blockade. Background on the study: Some patients also took daily vismodegib 150 mg during anti-PD-1 treatment.

Trimming took off 5 bases at V and 6 bases at J, with 14 bases between the two ends. The CDR3 covers 14 residues. The germline V gene encodes CDR1 SNHLY and CDR2 FYNNEI. Measured with immunoSEQ multiplex PCR; TCRdb has only the in-frame clones, and not every one. Among 14,000 to 15,000 clones, over 70% were seen once, and the ten largest hold 20% to 25%. The V gene is TRBV2, the J gene TRBJ1-5; no definite D call. This sequence originates from a human donor with basal cell carcinoma. The sequences come from PBMCs, collected after anti-PD-1 treatment. The CDR3 nucleotides read TGTGCCAGCAGTTCCCGACGGCCTGGTCAGCCCCAGCATTTT. Translation: CASSSRRPGQPQHF.